These 27 T cell receptor beta chains came from one sample sequenced in a study of shared clonotypes between healthy human individuals. The method was immunoSEQ multiplex PCR; TCRdb's version includes in-frame clones alone and lacks a portion of them. Found here are 1,400,000 or so clones, around 98.5% of them singletons; the top ten hold about 0.4%. Sequencing was carried out using naive CD4+ T cells sorted from blood. This sample's subset: CD45RA+ positively selected. These receptors were taken from a man aged 25-45 years in good health.

This clone was detected once. The V gene is TRBV7-9, the J gene TRBJ2-1, with TRBD1 as a possible D gene (7 bases). Trimming pared 1 base from V and 7 bases from J, leaving 14 bases between. The V gene's germline CDR1 is SEHNR and CDR2 FQNEAQ (reference sequence). The CDR3 consists of 15 residues. The CDR3 region is CASSLVTGDLNEQFF. CDR3 coding DNA: TGTGCCAGCAGCTTAGTTACAGGGGACTTGAATGAGCAGTTCTTC. Full variable domain (missing parts from reference TRBV7-9 and TRBJ2-1): DTGVSQNPRHKITKRGQNVTFRCDPISEHNRLYWYRQTLGQGPEFLTYFQNEAQLEKSRLLSDRFSAERPKGSFSTLEIQRTEQGDSAMYLCASSLVTGDLNEQFFGPGTRLTVL.

This clone was counted a single time. The chain couples TRBV12-5 to TRBJ2-1, with D possibly being TRBD1 or TRBD2 (5 bases each). Trimming took 1 base from V and 9 from J, leaving 10 bases between them. This CDR3 contains 13 residues. Germline V CDR1 and CDR2: LGHNT, FRNRAP. The chain's CDR3 is CASGLAGRGEQFF. For the CDR3, the DNA is TGTGCTAGTGGTTTGGCGGGACGAGGTGAGCAGTTCTTC.

The chain joins TRBV11-3 to TRBJ2-3; TRBD2 is a possible D gene (6 bases). V lost 2 bases, J lost 1 base, and 10 bases lay in between. The CDR3 spans 15 residues. Germline V gene lookup returns CDR1 SGHNT and CDR2 YENEEA. The CDR3: CASSLSASGTDTQYF. For the CDR3, the DNA is TGTGCCAGCAGCTTATCCGCTAGCGGCACAGATACGCAGTATTTT.

The chain carries TRBV7-2 and TRBJ2-6; D remains unclear. V was shortened by 5 bases and J by 1 base, with 6 bases between the two germline ends. CDR1 is SGHTA, CDR2 FQGNSA, per germline. This CDR3 comprises 14 residues. The CDR3 reads CASSRSSGANVLTF. CDR3 in DNA: TGTGCCAGCAGCCGATCTTCTGGGGCCAACGTCCTGACTTTC.

J is TRBJ2-5 and V is TRBV7-2, with 11 bases matching TRBD2. V shed 5 bases, J shed 13 bases, and the junction held 6 bases outside the gene matches. Germline V lookup: CDR1 SGHTA, CDR2 FQGNSA. The CDR3 runs 12 residues. CDR3 DNA: TGTGCCAGCAGCCCACTAGCGGGAGTGCTGTACTTC. Its translation: CASSPLAGVLYF.

The chain has TRBV7-9 and TRBJ2-3; 12 nucleotides line up with TRBD2. The length of the CDR3 is 18 residues. V shed 5 bases, J shed 3 bases, and the junction held 12 bases outside the gene matches. The germline V gene encodes CDR1 SEHNR and CDR2 FQNEAQ (reference sequence). Here the CDR3 reads CASSLFFWTSGKTDTQYF. The CDR3 bases are TGTGCCAGCAGCCTATTCTTTTGGACTAGCGGGAAGACAGATACGCAGTATTTT. Filled out from reference TRBV7-9 and TRBJ2-3, the complete variable domain reads DTGVSQNPRHKITKRGQNVTFRCDPISEHNRLYWYRQTLGQGPEFLTYFQNEAQLEKSRLLSDRFSAERPKGSFSTLEIQRTEQGDSAMYLCASSLFFWTSGKTDTQYFGPGTRLTVL.

This chain connects TRBV20-1 to TRBJ2-7; the D gene is possibly TRBD2 (6 bases). Germline loops: CDR1 DFQATT, CDR2 SNEGSKA (reference sequence). There are 11 residues in the CDR3. V lost 7 bases and J 5 bases, leaving 12 bases between the germline ends. This CDR3 reads CSGLLANEQYF. The CDR3 coding sequence is TGCAGTGGGTTACTAGCTAACGAGCAGTACTTC.

The rearrangement links TRBV5-1 to TRBJ2-1; 8 positions agree with TRBD2. Losses at the gene ends were 6 bases for V and 4 bases for J; bases not matched to a gene: 12. CDR1 and CDR2 (germline): SGHRS, YFSETQ. The CDR3 is made up of 16 amino acids. The DNA for the CDR3 is TGCGCCAGCACCTCGAGCGGGACTAGTACGTACAATGAGCAGTTCTTC. The encoded protein is CASTSSGTSTYNEQFF. The variable domain in full, completed from reference TRBV5-1 and TRBJ2-1, reads KAGVTQTPRYLIKTRGQQVTLSCSPISGHRSVSWYQQTPGQGLQFLFEYFSETQRNKGNFPGRFSGRQFSNSRSEMNVSTLELGDSALYLCASTSSGTSTYNEQFFGPGTRLTVL.

This sequence joins TRBV6-6 and TRBJ2-3; perhaps D is TRBD1 or TRBD2 (5 bases each). This CDR3 contains 15 residues. Germline V gene data show CDR1 as MNHNY and CDR2 as SVGAGI (reference sequence). V lost 5 bases and J 2 bases, leaving 14 bases between the germline ends. The CDR3 DNA reads TGTGCCAGCAGTGCCGGGGCCCTTTACACAGATACGCAGTATTTT. Translation gives CASSAGALYTDTQYF.

The chain couples TRBV21-1 to TRBJ1-2. TRBV21-1 counts as a pseudogene. The CDR3 runs 17 residues. Written as DNA, the CDR3 is TGTGCCAGCAGCCACAAAGGGTCGGCTCCCACTAACTATGGCTACACCTTC. Translating it yields CASSHKGSAPTNYGYTF.

V is TRBV11-1 and J is TRBJ1-1, with 7 bases identical to TRBD1. J gave up 0 bases and V 3 bases, and 4 bases lay outside the gene matches. There are 15 residues in the CDR3. Germline CDR1 SGHAT, CDR2 FQDESV (reference sequence). CDR3 nucleotide sequence: TGTGCCAGCAGCTTCGGACAGGCTCTGAACACTGAAGCTTTCTTT. Its protein is CASSFGQALNTEAFF. The full variable domain, rest sourced from reference TRBV11-1 and TRBJ1-1, is EAEVAQSPRYKITEKSQAVAFWCDPISGHATLYWYRQILGQGPELLVQFQDESVVDDSQLPKDRFSAERLKGVDSTLKIQPAELGDSAMYLCASSFGQALNTEAFFGQGTRLTVV.

The chain has TRBV7-2 and TRBJ1-2; perhaps TRBD1 as D (5 bases). CDR1 is SGHTA and CDR2 is FQGNSA in the germline V gene. The V gene lost 5 bases and the J gene lost 1 base, with 14 bases spanning the gap. The CDR3 extends over 15 amino acids. CDR3 loop: CASSQQGRSNYGYTF. The CDR3 region has the DNA TGTGCCAGCAGCCAGCAGGGTAGAAGTAACTATGGCTACACCTTC.

The V and J genes are TRBV6-5 and TRBJ2-1; 9 bases line up with TRBD1. Germline CDR1 is MNHEY and CDR2 is SVGAGI. The CDR3 is made up of 11 amino acids. V shed 6 bases, J shed 15 bases, and the junction held 6 bases outside the gene matches. The CDR3 region is CASRQGAGVFF. As DNA, the CDR3 is TGTGCCAGCAGACAGGGGGCCGGGGTGTTCTTC.

V and J are TRBV5-6 and TRBJ2-7; TRBD1 matches at 7 bases. Germline trimming cut 2 bases from V and 2 bases from J; bases unmatched to any gene: 4. CDR3 length: 14 amino acids. Germline V lookup: CDR1 SGHDT, CDR2 YYEEEE. CDR3 coding DNA: TGTGCCAGCAGCTTCCGGGACAGACCCTACGAGCAGTACTTC. This sequence encodes CASSFRDRPYEQYF.

The V and J genes are TRBV5-5 and TRBJ2-7, with a possible D match to TRBD1 (6 bases). CDR1 and CDR2 (germline): SGHKS, YYEKEE (reference sequence). V was clipped by 6 bases and J by 2 bases, with 18 bases between them. The CDR3 sequence is 15 residues long. In DNA form, the CDR3 reads TGTGCCAGCAATAAACAGGGAACACCCCCCTACGAGCAGTACTTC. This codes for CASNKQGTPPYEQYF.

The rearrangement uses TRBV28 and TRBJ2-1; the match to TRBD2 covers 15 bases. J was trimmed by 8 bases and V by 7 bases; bases with no gene match: 15. From germline, CDR1 is MDHEN and CDR2 SYDVKM. The CDR3 totals 18 residues. CDR3 DNA sequence: TGTGCCAGCACGGGTGGACTAGCGGGAGGGACTAGGGGGGATGAGCAGTTCTTC. This codes for CASTGGLAGGTRGDEQFF.

V usage is TRBV10-3 and J usage is TRBJ2-7; D is possibly TRBD1 (6 bases). Germline V gives CDR1 ENHRY, CDR2 SYGVKD. The V and J ends lost 10 bases and 5 bases respectively, with 21 bases between them. This CDR3 comprises 14 residues. The CDR3 spells CATNRALTQDEQYF. The DNA for the CDR3 is TGTGCCACAAACAGGGCCTTAACCCAGGACGAGCAGTACTTC.

This clone has a single count. Other nucleotide sequences from this sample produce the same CDR3. The chain is built from TRBV18 and TRBJ1-3, with D unclear. The germline V gene encodes CDR1 KGHSH and CDR2 LQKENI. Trimming left V 3 bases short and J 4 bases short, with 4 bases between. This CDR3 contains 12 residues. In DNA, the CDR3 is TGTGCCAGCTCACCCCGGGGAAACACCATATATTTT. Protein product: CASSPRGNTIYF.

The gene calls are TRBV12-5 and TRBJ2-1; D possibly corresponds to TRBD2 (5 bases). Germline V gives CDR1 LGHNT, CDR2 FRNRAP. This CDR3 is 14 amino acids long. Between the trimmed V and J ends, which lost 2 bases and 9 bases, there was a span of 14 bases. The CDR3 is CASGLSSRGGEQFF. The CDR3 bases are TGTGCTAGTGGTTTGTCTTCCCGGGGTGGTGAGCAGTTCTTC.

CDR3 DNA sequence: TGTGCCAGTCGTAGGACAGGGGCCACCTACAATGAGCAGTTCTTC. Encoded protein: CASRRTGATYNEQFF. J is TRBJ2-1 and V is TRBV18, with 9 bases matching TRBD1. V shed 9 bases, J shed 2 bases, and the junction held 8 bases outside the gene matches. CDR3 length equals 15 residues. Germline V lookup: CDR1 KGHSH, CDR2 LQKENI.

The chain uses TRBV21-1 and TRBJ2-7; the D segment call TRBD2 is taken from the table without a DNA check. TRBV21-1 counts as a pseudogene. The CDR3 sequence is 17 residues long. CDR3 nucleotide sequence: TGTGCCCGTCCGGGGAAGCGGGAGGGTTTTTACTCCTACGAGCAGTACTTC. This encodes CARPGKREGFYSYEQYF.

The chain has TRBV30 and TRBJ2-3; the match to TRBD1 covers 11 bases. With V trimmed by 2 bases and J by 6 bases, 16 bases remained unmatched. CDR3 size: 18 residues. Germline V gene sequence: CDR1 GTSNPN, CDR2 SVGIG (reference sequence). The chain's CDR3 is CAWSSGTGGTGGMDTQYF. In DNA, the CDR3 is TGTGCCTGGAGTTCCGGGACAGGGGGTACCGGGGGGATGGATACGCAGTATTTT.

The rearrangement links TRBV5-1 to TRBJ2-3, with D possibly TRBD1 on 6 matching bases. The germline V gene encodes CDR1 SGHRS and CDR2 YFSETQ. V was trimmed by 4 bases and J by 0 bases, leaving 15 bases between them. The CDR3 is 16 amino acids. CDR3 sequence (DNA): TGCGCCAGCAGCCCGACCCCGGGACAAAGCACAGATACGCAGTATTTT. Its protein product is CASSPTPGQSTDTQYF.

The genes are TRBV9 and TRBJ1-2, with D tentatively TRBD1 (5 bases). Looked up from germline, CDR1 is SGDLS and CDR2 is YYNGEE. The V and J ends lost 3 bases and 9 bases respectively, with 15 bases between them. This CDR3 comprises 13 residues. CDR3 in amino acids: CASSARGGTSYTF. CDR3 nucleotide sequence: TGTGCCAGCAGCGCCCGTGGGGGAACGAGCTACACCTTC. Full variable domain (missing parts from reference TRBV9 and TRBJ1-2): DSGVTQTPKHLITATGQRVTLRCSPRSGDLSVYWYQQSLDQGLQFLIQYYNGEERAKGNILERFSAQQFPDLHSELNLSSLELGDSALYFCASSARGGTSYTFGSGTRLTVV.

The chain links TRBV2 to TRBJ2-7, with D possibly TRBD2 on 6 matching bases. The V gene's germline CDR1 is SNHLY and CDR2 FYNNEI. The CDR3 length is 13 residues. With 1 base removed from V and 2 bases from J, the gap between germline ends came to 6 bases. DNA for the CDR3: TGTGCCAGCAGTGAAGGACTAGCCTACGAGCAGTACTTC. It translates to CASSEGLAYEQYF.

This chain uses TRBV7-9 with TRBJ2-3; 8 positions agree with TRBD2. The CDR3 length is 15 residues. Germline CDR1 SEHNR, CDR2 FQNEAQ (reference sequence). V dropped 8 bases and J dropped 2; count of bases not matched to a gene: 9. CDR3 loop: CASRQPAGDTDTQYF. As DNA, the CDR3 is TGTGCCAGCCGACAACCAGCGGGAGACACAGATACGCAGTATTTT.

The rearrangement uses TRBV28 and TRBJ1-2; D is undetermined. The CDR3 is 12 amino acids. Trimming cost V 2 bases and J 7 bases, with 8 bases left between them. CDR1 is MDHEN, CDR2 SYDVKM, per germline. The CDR3 reads CASSLALGGYTF. The DNA for the CDR3 is TGTGCCAGCAGTTTAGCGTTGGGTGGCTACACCTTC.